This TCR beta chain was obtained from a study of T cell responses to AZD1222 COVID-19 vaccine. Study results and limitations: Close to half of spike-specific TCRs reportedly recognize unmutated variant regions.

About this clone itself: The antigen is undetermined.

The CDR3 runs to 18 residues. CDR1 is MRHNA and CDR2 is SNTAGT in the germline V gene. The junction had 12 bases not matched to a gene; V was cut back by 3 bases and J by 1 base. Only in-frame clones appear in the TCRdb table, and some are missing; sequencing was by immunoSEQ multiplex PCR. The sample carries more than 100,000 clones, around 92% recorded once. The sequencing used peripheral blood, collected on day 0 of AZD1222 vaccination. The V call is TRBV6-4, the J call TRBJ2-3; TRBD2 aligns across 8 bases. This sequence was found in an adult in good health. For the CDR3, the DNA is TGTGCCAGCAGTGAACGAGCGGGAGTGGCGAAGGGCACAGATACGCAGTATTTT. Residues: CASSERAGVAKGTDTQYF.